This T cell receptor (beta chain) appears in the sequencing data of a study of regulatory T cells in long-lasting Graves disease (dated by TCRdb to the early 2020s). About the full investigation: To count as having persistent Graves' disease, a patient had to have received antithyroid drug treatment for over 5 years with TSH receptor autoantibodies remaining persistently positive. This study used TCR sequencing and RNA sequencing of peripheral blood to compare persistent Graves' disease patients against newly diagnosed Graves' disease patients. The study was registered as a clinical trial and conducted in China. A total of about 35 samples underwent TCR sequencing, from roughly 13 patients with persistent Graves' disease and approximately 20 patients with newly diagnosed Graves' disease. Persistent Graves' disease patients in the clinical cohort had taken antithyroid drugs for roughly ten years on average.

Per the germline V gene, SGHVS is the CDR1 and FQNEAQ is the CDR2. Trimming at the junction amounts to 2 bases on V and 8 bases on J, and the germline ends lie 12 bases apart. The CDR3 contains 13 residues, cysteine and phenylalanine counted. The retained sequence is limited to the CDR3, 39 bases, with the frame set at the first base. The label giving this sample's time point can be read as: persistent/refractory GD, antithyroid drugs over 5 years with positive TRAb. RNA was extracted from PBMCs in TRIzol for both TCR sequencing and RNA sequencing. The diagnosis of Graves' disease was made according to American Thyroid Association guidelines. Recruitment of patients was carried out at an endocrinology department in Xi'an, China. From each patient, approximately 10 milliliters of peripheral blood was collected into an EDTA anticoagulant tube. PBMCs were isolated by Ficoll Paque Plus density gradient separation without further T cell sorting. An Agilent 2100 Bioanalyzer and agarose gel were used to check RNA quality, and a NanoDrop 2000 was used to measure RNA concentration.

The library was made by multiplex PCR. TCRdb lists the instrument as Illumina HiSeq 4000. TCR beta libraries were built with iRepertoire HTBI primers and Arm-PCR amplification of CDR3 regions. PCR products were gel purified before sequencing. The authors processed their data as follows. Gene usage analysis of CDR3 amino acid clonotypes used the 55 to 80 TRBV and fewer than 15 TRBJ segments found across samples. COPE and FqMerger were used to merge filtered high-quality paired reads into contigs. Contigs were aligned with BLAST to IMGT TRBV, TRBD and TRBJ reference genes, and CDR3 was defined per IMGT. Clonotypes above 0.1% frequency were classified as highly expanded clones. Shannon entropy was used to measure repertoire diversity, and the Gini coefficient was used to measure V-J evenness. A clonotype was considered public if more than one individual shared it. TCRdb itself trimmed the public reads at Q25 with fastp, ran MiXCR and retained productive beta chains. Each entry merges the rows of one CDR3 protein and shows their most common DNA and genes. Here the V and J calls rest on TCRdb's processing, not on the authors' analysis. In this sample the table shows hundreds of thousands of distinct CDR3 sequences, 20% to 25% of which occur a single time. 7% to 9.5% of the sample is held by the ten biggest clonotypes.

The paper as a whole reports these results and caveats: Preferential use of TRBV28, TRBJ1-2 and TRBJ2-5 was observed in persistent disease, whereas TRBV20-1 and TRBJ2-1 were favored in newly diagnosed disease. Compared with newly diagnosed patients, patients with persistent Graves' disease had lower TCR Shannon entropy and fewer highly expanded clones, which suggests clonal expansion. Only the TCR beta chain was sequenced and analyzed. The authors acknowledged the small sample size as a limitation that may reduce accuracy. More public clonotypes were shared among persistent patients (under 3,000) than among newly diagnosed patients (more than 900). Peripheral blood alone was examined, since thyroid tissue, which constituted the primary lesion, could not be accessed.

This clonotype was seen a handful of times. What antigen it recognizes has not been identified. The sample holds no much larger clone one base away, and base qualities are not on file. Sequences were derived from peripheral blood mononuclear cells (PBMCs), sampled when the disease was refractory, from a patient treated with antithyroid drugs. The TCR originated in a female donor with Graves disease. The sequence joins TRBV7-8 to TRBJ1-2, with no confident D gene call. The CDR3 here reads CASSLMGANGYTF. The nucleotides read TGTGCCAGCAGCTTAATGGGAGCGAACGGCTACACCTTC.